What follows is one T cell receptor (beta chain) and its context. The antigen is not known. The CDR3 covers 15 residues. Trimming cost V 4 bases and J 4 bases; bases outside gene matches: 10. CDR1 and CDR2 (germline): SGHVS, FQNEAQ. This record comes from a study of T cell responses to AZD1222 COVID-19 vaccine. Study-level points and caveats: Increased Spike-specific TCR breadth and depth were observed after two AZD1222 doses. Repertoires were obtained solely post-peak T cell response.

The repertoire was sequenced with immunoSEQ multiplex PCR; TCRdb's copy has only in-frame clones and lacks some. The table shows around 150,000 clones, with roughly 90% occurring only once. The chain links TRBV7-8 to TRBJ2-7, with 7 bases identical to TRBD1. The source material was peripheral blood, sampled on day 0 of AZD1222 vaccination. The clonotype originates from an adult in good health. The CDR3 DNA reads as TGTGCCAGCAGCTCTGAATCGGGACAGCGATACGAGCAGTACTTC. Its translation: CASSSESGQRYEQYF.